Following are 22 T cell receptor beta chains from one sample sequenced in a study of T cells in Graves' hyperthyroidism and ophthalmopathy. Regions amplified from RNA transcripts were the TCR beta CDR3 regions. During a first-round RT-PCR of the TCR CDR3, the HTBI primer set was used. Using its own MiXCR run on the multiplex PCR reads, TCRdb lists one record per CDR3 protein. The repertoire consists of approximately 210,000 distinct CDR3 sequences, with under 20% occurring once and the leading ten covering under 65%. Sequencing was performed on blood. The receptors originated from a man between 50 and 59 years old with Graves' hyperthyroidism.

V gene TRBV27 combines with J gene TRBJ2-1; 8 nucleotides agree with TRBD1. This CDR3 has 13 residues. The junction had 2 bases not matched to a gene; V was cut back by 6 bases and J by 4 bases. Per germline, CDR1 MNHEY and CDR2 SMNVEV (reference sequence). This CDR3 reads CASRDRAYNEQFF. As DNA, the CDR3 is TGTGCCAGCAGGGACAGGGCATACAATGAGCAGTTCTTC.

The J gene is TRBJ2-5, the V gene TRBV6-5, with unresolved D. Trimming removed 5 bases from V and 0 bases from J, with 13 bases in between. The germline V gene has CDR1 MNHEY and CDR2 SVGAGI. This CDR3 is 15 amino acids long. CDR3 bases: TGTGCCAGCAGTCATCGAGACTTGTACCAAGAGACCCAGTACTTC. Encoded protein: CASSHRDLYQETQYF.

V gene TRBV2 combines with J gene TRBJ2-1; 8 bases agree with TRBD2. The CDR3 contains 11 residues. Germline CDR1 SNHLY, CDR2 FYNNEI. V gave up 9 bases and J gave up 8 bases; unmatched junction bases: 3. The CDR3 protein is CARGLVDEQFF. The CDR3 bases are TGTGCCAGGGGACTAGTTGATGAGCAGTTCTTC.

This clonotype was observed at least ten times. This chain links TRBV7-9 with TRBJ2-5, with TRBD2 matching over 14 bases. From germline, CDR1 is SEHNR and CDR2 FQNEAQ (reference sequence). V lost 1 base, J lost 5 bases, and 9 bases stayed unmatched. The CDR3 extends over 18 amino acids. CDR3 coding DNA: TGTGCCAGCAGCTTAGAGGTGGGACTAGCGGGAGATGTTGAGACCCAGTACTTC. Residues: CASSLEVGLAGDVETQYF.

The chain couples TRBV5-8 to TRBJ1-2; D possibly corresponds to TRBD1 (5 bases). The CDR3 sequence is 14 residues long. V was shortened by 1 base and J by 4 bases, with 11 bases between the two germline ends. The germline V gene has CDR1 SGHTS and CDR2 YDEGEE. In DNA, the CDR3 is TGTGCCAGCAGCTTGCGGGGGATCGGCTATGGCTACACCTTC. It specifies CASSLRGIGYGYTF.

The chain joins TRBV3-1 to TRBJ2-3; 10 bases are a match to TRBD2. The CDR3 loop spans 18 amino acids. Germline-derived CDR1 and CDR2 are LGHDT and YNNKEL (reference sequence). Germline trimming cut 0 bases from V and 1 base from J; bases unmatched to any gene: 7. CDR3 nucleotides: TGTGCCAGCAGCCAAGATTTGCCTAGCGGGAGTGGCACAGATACGCAGTATTTT. Translated, it gives CASSQDLPSGSGTDTQYF.

This clonotype was observed at least ten times. The genes are TRBV5-1 and TRBJ2-1; 11 bases are a match to TRBD1. V lost 4 bases and J lost 9; bases outside the gene matches: 9. In germline, CDR1 is SGHRS, CDR2 YFSETQ. The CDR3 length is 15 residues. CDR3 residues: CASSPDRGRLGEQFF. Here the CDR3 DNA reads TGCGCCAGCAGCCCGGACAGGGGGCGACTAGGTGAGCAGTTCTTC.

This chain joins TRBV6-1 and TRBJ2-7; TRBD2 is a possible D gene (6 bases). Trimming removed 6 bases from V and 0 bases from J, with 15 bases in between. The CDR3 runs to 15 residues. Germline CDR1 MNHNS, CDR2 SASEGT. The CDR3 DNA follows: TGTGCCAGCAGCTCCGGGAGAGCGAACTCCTACGAGCAGTACTTC. Translating it yields CASSSGRANSYEQYF.

This clonotype was observed many times. The V call is TRBV12-3 or TRBV12-4, the J call TRBJ2-3; maybe TRBD2 (7 bases). The V and J ends lost 3 bases and 1 base respectively, with 14 bases between them. CDR3 length: 16 residues. CDR3 coding DNA: TGTGCCAGCAGTTTCGCGGGGGCTCGTCGCACAGATACGCAGTATTTT. Residues: CASSFAGARRTDTQYF.

This clonotype was seen more than once but under ten times. This chain connects TRBV29-1 to TRBJ1-3; perhaps TRBD1 as D (6 bases). This CDR3 comprises 16 residues. V gave up 5 bases and J gave up 1 base, with 18 bases separating them. Germline CDR1 reads SQVTM; CDR2 reads ANQGSEA. The CDR3, as DNA: TGCAGCGTTTACGGAAGCACAGACAGGTCTGGAAACACCATATATTTT. Its translation is CSVYGSTDRSGNTIYF.

The genes are TRBV2 and TRBJ1-1; D is perhaps TRBD1 (5 bases). Germline loops: CDR1 SNHLY, CDR2 FYNNEI. The CDR3 runs 13 residues. Trimming removed 9 bases at V and 0 bases at J, with 11 bases between. CDR3 loop: CASAKTVNTEAFF. As DNA, the CDR3 is TGTGCCAGTGCTAAGACAGTGAACACTGAAGCTTTCTTT.

The sample holds many counts of this clonotype. V gene TRBV18 combines with J gene TRBJ1-1; D might be TRBD1 (6 bases). The CDR3 has 14 amino acids. Germline V lookup: CDR1 KGHSH, CDR2 LQKENI. Trimming removed 6 bases from V and 0 bases from J, with 11 bases in between. Here the CDR3 reads CASSQRGVNTEAFF. The CDR3 DNA follows: TGTGCCAGCTCCCAGAGGGGGGTGAACACTGAAGCTTTCTTT.

The genes are TRBV5-6 and TRBJ2-7, with 8 bases lining up with TRBD2. This CDR3 is built from 17 residues. Germline values: CDR1 SGHDT, CDR2 YYEEEE. V lost 3 bases and J lost 6; bases outside the gene matches: 17. The CDR3 loop reads CASSYVLPTSVIPEQYF. The CDR3 DNA is TGTGCCAGCAGCTACGTATTACCGACTAGCGTTATTCCCGAGCAGTACTTC.

This clonotype was detected a few times. The chain carries TRBV5-1 and TRBJ1-1; no firm D call. Germline assignment: CDR1 SGHRS and CDR2 YFSETQ. The CDR3 spans 15 residues. V was trimmed by 0 bases and J by 0 bases, leaving 9 bases between them. CDR3 bases: TGCGCCAGCAGCTTGGCGGGGTCCATGAACACTGAAGCTTTCTTT. Its translation is CASSLAGSMNTEAFF.

Concerning this clonotype: A read error is possible here, since a much larger clone lies one base away. V usage is TRBV2 and J usage is TRBJ1-4; D unclear. The CDR3 totals 12 residues. Germline V CDR1 and CDR2: SNHLY, FYNNEI. Trimming removed 6 bases at V and 8 bases at J, with 10 bases between. The CDR3 sequence is CASRDGSEKLFF. In DNA form, the CDR3 reads TGTGCCAGCAGGGACGGCTCCGAAAAACTGTTTTTT.

The table lists this clonotype with many counts. The chain combines TRBV28 with TRBJ2-3; D not certain. Germline CDR1 and CDR2: MDHEN and SYDVKM. The V gene lost 5 bases and the J gene lost 4 bases, with 13 bases spanning the gap. The CDR3 is made up of 14 amino acids. The CDR3 here is CASSLISGSDTQYF. Here the CDR3 DNA reads TGTGCCAGCAGTCTAATTTCCGGGTCAGATACGCAGTATTTT.

This clonotype was counted at least ten times. The chain employs TRBV18 and TRBJ2-2; TRBD2 matches at 7 bases. The trim removed 1 base at V and 3 bases at J, leaving 2 bases unmatched. This CDR3 is built from 15 residues. Looked up from germline, CDR1 is KGHSH and CDR2 is LQKENI. CDR3 coding DNA: TGTGCCAGCTCACCACGAACTAGCGACACCGGGGAGCTGTTTTTT. Protein: CASSPRTSDTGELFF. Together with reference TRBV18 and TRBJ2-2, the CDR3 gives the full variable domain: NAGVMQNPRHLVRRRGQEARLRCSPMKGHSHVYWYRQLPEEGLKFMVYLQKENIIDESGMPKERFSAEFPKEGPSILRIQQVVRGDSAAYFCASSPRTSDTGELFFGEGSRLTVL.

Many counts were recorded for this clonotype. This rearrangement joins TRBV20-1 to TRBJ1-4; tentative D call: TRBD1 (6 bases). The ends were cut back, 0 bases at V and 6 bases at J, with 8 bases in the middle. Germline CDR1 reads DFQATT; CDR2 reads SNEGSKA (reference sequence). The CDR3 is 13 residues long. In nucleotides, the CDR3 is TGCAGTGCTAGAGAAGGGGGGGATGAAAAACTGTTTTTT. Its translation is CSAREGGDEKLFF.

This clonotype was observed a handful of times. The V and J genes are TRBV19 and TRBJ2-7, with TRBD1 as a possible D gene (5 bases). Germline assignment: CDR1 LNHDA and CDR2 SQIVND (reference sequence). Trimming shortened V by 3 bases and J by 7 bases, and 16 bases separated the two germline ends. CDR3 length: 14 residues. The CDR3 DNA sequence: TGTGCCAGTAGTATTCGAAGGGGTGGATTGGAGCAGTACTTC. Translation: CASSIRRGGLEQYF.

Only a few counts were recorded for this clonotype. The genes are TRBV7-2 and TRBJ1-1; D gene uncertain. The CDR3 has 11 amino acids. Germline assignment: CDR1 SGHTA and CDR2 FQGNSA. The V gene lost 11 bases and the J gene lost 6 bases, with 13 bases spanning the gap. The CDR3 region is CASSQMAEAFF. The CDR3 bases are TGTGCCTCAAGTCAGATGGCTGAAGCTTTCTTT.

There are many counts of this clonotype. The chain combines TRBV12-3 or TRBV12-4 with TRBJ1-2; D not certain. This CDR3 has 13 residues. V shed 2 bases and J shed 5 bases, with 9 bases lying between them. The CDR3 DNA follows: TGTGCCAGCAGTTTAAACAGAGTTTATGGCTACACCTTC. This translates into CASSLNRVYGYTF.

This chain connects TRBV10-3 to TRBJ1-4, with a tentative D call TRBD1 (6 bases). Germline CDR1 is ENHRY and CDR2 is SYGVKD. The CDR3 is 15 residues long. V was clipped by 3 bases and J by 5 bases, with 13 bases between them. DNA for the CDR3: TGTGCCATCAGTGACCCAGGGGCCAAAAATGAAAAACTGTTTTTT. Its protein product is CAISDPGAKNEKLFF.